This TCR beta chain was sequenced for a study of T-cell memory formation after mild COVID-19. Ten or more counts support this clonotype. Its specificity is not known. Study-wide results and caveats: Of the contracting clones, CD4+ ones lay mainly in CM and EM, and CD8+ ones in EMRA.

V shed 2 bases and J shed 0 bases, with 16 bases lying between them. Germline assignment: CDR1 DFQATT and CDR2 SNEGSKA (reference sequence). The CDR3 sequence is 16 residues long. TCRdb processed the 5' RACE reads anew with MiXCR; each CDR3 protein has one entry. The repertoire has 450,000 or so distinct CDR3 sequences, approximately 23% of them found once; the top ten carry around 13%. Sequencing was done on a sample of PBMCs or a T cell subset sorted from them (not recorded which). The chain is built from TRBV20-1 and TRBJ1-1, with D perhaps matching TRBD1 (5 bases). The sequence came from an adult woman who had mild COVID-19 (a few samples of this study predate the infection). Cell type and time point are not known. CDR3 amino acids: CSARRLSGTVNTEAFF. The CDR3 region has the DNA TGCAGTGCTAGAAGACTTTCGGGGACCGTGAACACTGAAGCTTTCTTT.